This entry lists 19 T cell receptor beta chains sequenced from one sample in a study of T cells expressing NK-cell markers. TCRdb reprocessed the 5' RACE reads and keeps a single row for each CDR3 protein, giving no DNA. The sample table includes about 260,000 distinct CDR3 sequences. Sequenced material: blood T cells: a sorted CD56 or NKG2C T cell subset, CD4+ or CD8+ T cells, or bulk PBMC T cells (not recorded which). Receptors originate from a man aged 18 to 35 in good health.

CDR3: CASSYSISGTQYF. The chain recombines TRBV6-5 with TRBJ2-5. This CDR3 contains 13 residues. The germline gives CDR1 MNHEY, CDR2 SVGAGI.

V usage is TRBV12-3 or TRBV12-4 and J usage is TRBJ1-1. This CDR3 region has 11 residues. CDR3 sequence: CASRIGIEAFF.

The J gene is TRBJ2-7, the V gene TRBV20-1; TCRdb indicates TRBD2, and absent DNA this call remains unverified. This CDR3 has 14 residues. Looked up from germline, CDR1 is DFQATT and CDR2 is SNEGSKA (reference sequence). The CDR3 protein is CSAKLAGTQLEQYF.

The genes are TRBV6-5 and TRBJ2-1; without DNA, the TCRdb call of TRBD2 cannot be checked. Germline V gene sequence: CDR1 MNHEY, CDR2 SVGAGI. The CDR3 sequence is 16 residues long. The CDR3 region is CASSYGPSRIYNEQFF.

The gene calls are TRBV4-2 and TRBJ2-2; TCRdb outputs TRBD2, but without DNA this stays unchecked. The CDR3 spans 18 residues. The germline CDR1 and CDR2 sequences are LGHNA and YNFKEQ. CDR3 in amino acids: CASSQDASSGRLTGELFF.

The rearrangement uses TRBV3-1 and TRBJ2-7; with no DNA, the TCRdb D assignment of TRBD1 cannot be verified. Germline CDR1 and CDR2: LGHDT and YNNKEL (reference sequence). The CDR3 sequence is 18 residues long. CDR3 residues: CASSQDRSAGLGAYEQYF.

The gene calls are TRBV5-1 and TRBJ1-2; TCRdb indicates TRBD1, and absent DNA this call remains unverified. Germline values: CDR1 SGHRS, CDR2 YFSETQ. The CDR3 has 16 amino acids. CDR3 loop: CASSPSLEMGLHGYTF.

CDR3 loop: CASSLGRDRGGEKLFF. The chain combines TRBV6-5 with TRBJ1-4; the TCRdb call, TRBD1, lacks DNA for checking. The CDR3 sequence is 16 residues long. Per germline, CDR1 MNHEY and CDR2 SVGAGI.

The J gene is TRBJ1-4, the V gene TRBV28; TCRdb outputs TRBD1, but without DNA this stays unchecked. The germline V gene encodes CDR1 MDHEN and CDR2 SYDVKM. This CDR3 has 18 residues. CDR3 amino acids: CASSLWGRGLGTNEKLFF.

The J gene is TRBJ2-2, the V gene TRBV15; the TRBD1 assignment by TCRdb is unverifiable without DNA. Germline CDR1 and CDR2: LNHNV and YYDKDF (reference sequence). The length of the CDR3 is 14 residues. The chain's CDR3 is CATSIGGVTGELFF.

The chain combines TRBV29-1 with TRBJ2-1; TCRdb reports TRBD2, a call that lacks DNA to check it against. Per germline, CDR1 SQVTM and CDR2 ANQGSEA. The CDR3 length is 18 residues. The CDR3 here is CSVGGANLKREVNNEQFF.

V usage is TRBV30 and J usage is TRBJ1-4; TCRdb's D call, TRBD1, is unchecked because there is no DNA. This CDR3 comprises 11 residues. CDR1 GTSNPN and CDR2 SVGIG come from the germline V gene (reference sequence). This CDR3 reads CAWSGGPQMFF.

The chain joins TRBV12-3 or TRBV12-4 to TRBJ2-5; TCRdb picks TRBD2, but there is no DNA to check that call. This CDR3 region has 15 residues. The CDR3 loop reads CASSSTGTRQETQYF.

The rearrangement uses TRBV6-1 and TRBJ1-4. CDR1 is MNHNS and CDR2 is SASEGT in the germline V gene. The CDR3 has 12 amino acids. The CDR3 loop is CASKVGYEKLFF.

The rearrangement joins TRBV10-3 to TRBJ2-5; the D call from TCRdb, TRBD1, cannot be confirmed without DNA. The germline V gene encodes CDR1 ENHRY and CDR2 SYGVKD. This CDR3 is 14 amino acids long. CDR3 residues: CAISLTGTQETQYF.

This chain uses TRBV20-1 with TRBJ1-1; no DNA is available, so the TRBD1 call from TCRdb remains unchecked. CDR3 length equals 13 residues. Germline CDR1 is DFQATT and CDR2 is SNEGSKA (reference sequence). CDR3 amino acids: CSARKDRDTEAFF.

The V gene is TRBV15, the J gene TRBJ2-7; TCRdb designates TRBD2, a call that cannot be tested without DNA. CDR1 is LNHNV and CDR2 is YYDKDF in the germline V gene (reference sequence). This CDR3 is built from 19 residues. Here the CDR3 reads CATSRDLLAQGIADYEQYF.

The chain combines TRBV12-3 or TRBV12-4 with TRBJ2-7; TCRdb reports TRBD2, a call that lacks DNA to check it against. There are 14 residues in the CDR3. The CDR3 loop is CASRRTSGPYEQYF.

V gene TRBV6-5 combines with J gene TRBJ2-1; TCRdb calls TRBD2, which cannot be checked without DNA. The CDR3 is made up of 16 amino acids. The germline CDR1 and CDR2 sequences are MNHEY and SVGAGI. This CDR3 is CASSYHTPPGLAEQFF.